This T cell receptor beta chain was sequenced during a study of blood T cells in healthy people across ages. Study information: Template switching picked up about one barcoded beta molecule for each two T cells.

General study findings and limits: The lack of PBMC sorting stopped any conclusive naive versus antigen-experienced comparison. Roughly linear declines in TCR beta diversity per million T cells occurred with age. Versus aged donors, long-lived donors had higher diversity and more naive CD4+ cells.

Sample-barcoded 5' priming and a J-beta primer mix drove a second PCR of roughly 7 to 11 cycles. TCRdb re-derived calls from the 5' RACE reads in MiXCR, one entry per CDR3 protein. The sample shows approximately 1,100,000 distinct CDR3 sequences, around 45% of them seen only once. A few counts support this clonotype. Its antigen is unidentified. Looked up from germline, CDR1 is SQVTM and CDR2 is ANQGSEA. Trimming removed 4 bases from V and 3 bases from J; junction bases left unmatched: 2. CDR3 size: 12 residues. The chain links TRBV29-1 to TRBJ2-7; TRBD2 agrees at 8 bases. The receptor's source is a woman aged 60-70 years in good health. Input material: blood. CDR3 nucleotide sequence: TGCAGCGTTGGAGCGGGGGTCTACGAGCAGTACTTC. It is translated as CSVGAGVYEQYF.